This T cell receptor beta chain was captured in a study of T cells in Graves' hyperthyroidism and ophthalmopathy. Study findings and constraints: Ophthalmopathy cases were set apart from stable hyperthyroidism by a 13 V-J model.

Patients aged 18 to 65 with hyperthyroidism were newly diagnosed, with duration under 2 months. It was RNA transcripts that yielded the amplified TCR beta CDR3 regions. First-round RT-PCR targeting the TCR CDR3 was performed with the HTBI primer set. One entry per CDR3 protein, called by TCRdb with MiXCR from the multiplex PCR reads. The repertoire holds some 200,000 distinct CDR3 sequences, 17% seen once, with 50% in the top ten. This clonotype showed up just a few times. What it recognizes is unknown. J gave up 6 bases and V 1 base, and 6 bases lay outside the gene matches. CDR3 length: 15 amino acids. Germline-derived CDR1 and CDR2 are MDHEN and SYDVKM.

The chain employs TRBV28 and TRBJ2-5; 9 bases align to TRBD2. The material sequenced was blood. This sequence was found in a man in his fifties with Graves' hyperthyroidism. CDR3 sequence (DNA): TGTGCCAGCAGTTTATTAGCGGGAGACGCAAAGACCCAGTACTTC. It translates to CASSLLAGDAKTQYF.